This T cell receptor beta chain derives from a study of T-cell reconstitution after alpha-beta-depleted transplantation in children. Study-level results: T-cell counts and diversity were attributed mostly to newly produced T cells one year after transplant. Reportedly, roughly two months post-transplant, alpha-beta T cells arose from several hundred expanded graft clones. Recipient T cells and thymic progenitors that survived were the source of the high TCRbeta diversity seen at day 60 in some patients.

This clonotype appeared many times. What it binds is not known. The ends were cut back, 5 bases at V and 8 bases at J, with 19 bases in the middle. CDR1 and CDR2 from the germline V gene are SEHNR and FQNEAQ (reference sequence). The CDR3 length is 15 residues. Preparation of the TCRbeta library used unique molecular identifiers. One entry per CDR3 protein, called by TCRdb with MiXCR from the PCR reads. This repertoire shows 330,000 or so distinct CDR3 sequences, 6% to 10% found once; its top ten account for around 10%. The sample in question was peripheral blood, obtained 360 days after TCRalphabeta/CD19-depleted stem cell transplant. The clonotype was recovered from a female patient aged 2 to 10 who had a stem cell transplant for Fanconi anemia, so the T cells may come from the graft donor. V and J are TRBV7-9 and TRBJ2-1, with TRBD2 as a possible D gene (6 bases). The CDR3 here is CASSLWGVGMDEQFF. The DNA for the CDR3 is TGTGCCAGCAGCCTATGGGGGGTCGGTATGGATGAGCAGTTCTTC.